This passage covers 4 T cell receptor beta chains from one sample sequenced in a study of shared clonotypes between healthy human individuals. Some clones are missing from TCRdb's copy, which holds only in-frame ones; the method was immunoSEQ multiplex PCR. The profile covers about 2.4 million clones, with under 95% appearing a single time and about 0.38% taken by the ten largest. Sequencing used naive CD4+ T cells from PBMCs. Subset: CD45RA+ positively selected. All receptors come from a man younger than 35 in good health. Some clones in this sample may be carry-over from other donors' samples.

This rearrangement joins TRBV6-1 to TRBJ2-7; D not resolved. Germline V gene data show CDR1 as MNHNS and CDR2 as SASEGT. V was clipped by 3 bases and J by 3 bases, with 12 bases between them. The CDR3 sequence is 14 residues long. DNA for the CDR3: TGTGCCAGCAGTGACCCCGGGCAACTCTACGAGCAGTACTTC. It codes for CASSDPGQLYEQYF.

This chain uses TRBV28 with TRBJ2-1, with TRBD1 matching over 9 bases. Losses at the gene ends were 1 base for V and 7 bases for J; bases not matched to a gene: 8. Germline values: CDR1 MDHEN, CDR2 SYDVKM. The CDR3 has 16 residues. Here the CDR3 DNA reads TGTGCCAGCAGTTTATTCTGGACAGGGGTAAGGAATGAGCAGTTCTTC. This encodes CASSLFWTGVRNEQFF. Full variable domain (missing parts from reference TRBV28 and TRBJ2-1): DVKVTQSSRYLVKRTGEKVFLECVQDMDHENMFWYRQDPGLGLRLIYFSYDVKMKEKGDIPEGYSVSREKKERFSLILESASTNQTSMYLCASSLFWTGVRNEQFFGPGTRLTVL.

This clone was seen a single time. The chain joins TRBV6-5 to TRBJ1-5; D remains ambiguous. Germline loops: CDR1 MNHEY, CDR2 SVGAGI. Deletions cut 6 bases from V and 0 bases from J, with 6 bases between. The CDR3 has 13 residues. In DNA, the CDR3 is TGTGCCAGCAGCCGGGTTAGCAATCAGCCCCAGCATTTT. It yields the protein CASSRVSNQPQHF.

This chain joins TRBV28 and TRBJ1-1; possible D gene TRBD1, 6 bases. CDR1 and CDR2 from the germline V gene are MDHEN and SYDVKM. CDR3 size: 12 residues. CDR3 in DNA: TGTGTGACGGGGGGCTGGACCACTGAAGCTTTCTTT. Translating it yields CVTGGWTTEAFF.